The present T cell receptor beta chain was sequenced within a study of T cell responses to AZD1222 COVID-19 vaccine. The V segment lost 7 bases and the J segment 6 bases; nucleotides outside the gene matches: 11. From germline, CDR1 is ENHRY and CDR2 SYGVKD. This CDR3 has 15 amino acids. The protocol was immunoSEQ multiplex PCR, while the TCRdb copy is restricted to in-frame clones and leaves out a portion. The sample consists of 74,000 or so clones, approximately 80% of them appearing once. This rearrangement joins TRBV10-3 to TRBJ2-1; 8 nucleotides match TRBD2. This TCR was recovered from an adult in good health. The sample in question was peripheral blood, obtained on day 0 of AZD1222 vaccination. The CDR3 DNA sequence: TGTGCCATCAAGGTCGGGCTAGCGGGTGGCAATGAGCAGTTCTTC. Translation gives CAIKVGLAGGNEQFF.